This entry concerns a single T cell receptor (beta chain). Under the authors' procedure: Researchers report that nucleated cell counts were estimated from reference gene primer amplification. Assay: immunoSEQ multiplex PCR; the TCRdb copy retains only in-frame clones and omits some. For V, J and clone size, that table is used; D and trimming come from the DNA. The sample consists of about 270,000 clones, more than 65% of them appearing once. This sample is part of a study of blood T cell repertoires in COVID-19. Study information: Specimens from acute and convalescent COVID-19 originated in the United States, Italy and Spain.

This CDR3 region has 15 residues. Trimming took 2 bases from V and 4 from J, leaving 14 bases between them. The V gene's germline CDR1 is MNHEY and CDR2 SVGAGI. The gene calls are TRBV6-5 and TRBJ2-5, with D perhaps matching TRBD2 (6 bases). The sequenced sample consisted of peripheral blood. The clonotype comes from a woman younger than 35 with acute or convalescent COVID-19. The CDR3 spells CASSYDGSRVETQYF. The CDR3 nucleotides are TGTGCCAGCAGTTACGACGGGAGTCGAGTAGAGACCCAGTACTTC.